Presented here are 32 T cell receptor beta chains from one specimen sequenced in a study of blood T cells in healthy people across ages. Primed by a sample-barcoded 5' primer and a J-beta primer mix, a second PCR proceeded for about 7 to 11 cycles. TCRdb called the 5' RACE reads again in MiXCR, with one record for every CDR3 protein. The repertoire includes about 620,000 distinct CDR3 sequences, roughly 21% of them detected once, and roughly 3.6% sits in the top ten. Material: blood. The receptor set was obtained from a man in his 70s in good health.

This clonotype appeared a few times. This chain uses TRBV30 with TRBJ2-2, with 7 bases aligning to TRBD1. V lost 6 bases to trimming and J lost 3 bases; unmatched junction nucleotides: 7. The germline V gene encodes CDR1 GTSNPN and CDR2 SVGIG (reference sequence). The CDR3 has 14 residues. CDR3 amino acids: CACTETGHTGELFF. CDR3 DNA: TGTGCCTGTACTGAGACAGGGCACACCGGGGAGCTGTTTTTT. The full variable domain, rest sourced from reference TRBV30 and TRBJ2-2, is SQTIHQWPATLVQPVGSPLSLECTVEGTSNPNLYWYRQAAGRGLQLLFYSVGIGQISSEVPQNLSASRPQDRQFILSSKKLLLSDSGFYLCACTETGHTGELFFGEGSRLTVL.

The CDR3 coding sequence is TGTGCCAGCAGCTTCACAGGGGTCTATGGCTACACCTTC. Amino acids: CASSFTGVYGYTF. The chain combines TRBV28 with TRBJ1-2, with 7 bases aligning to TRBD1. The CDR3 extends over 13 amino acids. CDR1 and CDR2 from the germline V gene are MDHEN and SYDVKM. The J segment lost 4 bases and the V segment lost 6 bases, leaving 5 bases of the junction unmatched.

Note on this clonotype: Since the CDR3 does not end with the conserved phenylalanine or tryptophan, this likely comes from a read error. The chain recombines TRBV4-2 with TRBJ2-7; the D gene is possibly TRBD1 (5 bases). The CDR3 contains 16 residues. Germline V gene lookup returns CDR1 LGHNA and CDR2 YNFKEQ. V was shortened by 0 bases and J by 0 bases, with 12 bases between the two germline ends. CDR3 in DNA: TGTGCCAGCAGCCAAGAGAAGGGGCTTCACTCCTACGAGCAGTACTCC. Residues: CASSQEKGLHSYEQYS.

The chain couples TRBV20-1 to TRBJ2-3, with D uncertain. V was pared by 6 bases and J by 0 bases, with 10 bases between. Germline V lookup: CDR1 DFQATT, CDR2 SNEGSKA (reference sequence). The CDR3 sequence is 13 residues long. The CDR3 spells CSAPKPSTDTQYF. CDR3 DNA: TGCAGTGCCCCCAAGCCCAGCACAGATACGCAGTATTTT.

This chain connects TRBV3-1 to TRBJ2-3, with TRBD1 matching over 8 bases. J was trimmed by 3 bases and V by 4 bases; bases with no gene match: 9. Per germline, CDR1 LGHDT and CDR2 YNNKEL (reference sequence). This CDR3 comprises 16 residues. The CDR3 loop is CASSPRDRKKTDTQYF. CDR3 in DNA: TGTGCCAGCAGCCCCCGGGACAGGAAGAAAACAGATACGCAGTATTTT.

V is TRBV6-6 and J is TRBJ1-5, with TRBD1 matching over 8 bases. CDR1 and CDR2 (germline): MNHNY, SVGAGI (reference sequence). The V and J ends lost 6 bases and 5 bases, in that order; junction bases with no gene match: 3. The CDR3 is made up of 13 amino acids. The CDR3 DNA reads as TGTGCCAGCAGAACAGGGGGGGATCAGCCCCAGCATTTT. Amino acids: CASRTGGDQPQHF.

The V and J genes are TRBV29-1 and TRBJ2-1, with 10 bases lining up with TRBD2. Germline-derived CDR1 and CDR2 are SQVTM and ANQGSEA. The CDR3 consists of 11 residues. The ends lost 7 bases at V and 7 bases at J; junction bases unmatched: 1. CDR3 sequence (DNA): TGCAGCGAGACTAGCGGGAATGAGCAGTTCTTC. Amino acids: CSETSGNEQFF.

This sequence joins TRBV9 and TRBJ2-7; D uncertain. Germline assignment: CDR1 SGDLS and CDR2 YYNGEE. Trimming left V 0 bases short and J 2 bases short, with 9 bases between. The CDR3 is 14 residues long. CDR3 nucleotides: TGTGCCAGCAGCGTAGAGCTGGGTCCCTACGAGCAGTACTTC. Translated: CASSVELGPYEQYF.

The chain is built from TRBV10-3 and TRBJ1-4, with TRBD1 matching 7 bases. The CDR3 contains 16 residues. CDR1 is ENHRY and CDR2 is SYGVKD in the germline V gene. After removal of 3 bases from V and 4 bases from J, the junction contained 8 bases not matched to a gene. CDR3 in amino acids: CAISEGGSGGNEKLFF. CDR3 in DNA: TGTGCCATCAGTGAAGGAGGATCAGGGGGTAATGAAAAACTGTTTTTT.

This rearrangement joins TRBV11-2 to TRBJ2-5; 13 nucleotides match TRBD2. The V gene end was trimmed by 5 bases and the J gene end by 14 bases; junction bases not matched to a gene: 11. The CDR3 loop spans 14 amino acids. Germline assignment: CDR1 SGHAT and CDR2 FQNNGV. The CDR3 protein is CASSGPGLAGHCYF. The CDR3 DNA sequence: TGTGCCAGCAGCGGGCCGGGACTAGCGGGACATTGTTACTTC.

The V call is TRBV28, the J call TRBJ2-5; maybe TRBD2 (6 bases). The J call may be wrong; the DNA end is better matched by TRBJ2-7. The CDR3 length is 17 residues. Germline V gene data show CDR1 as MDHEN and CDR2 as SYDVKM. The CDR3 loop is CASSLPLLASSSYEQYF. In DNA, the CDR3 is TGTGCCAGCAGCCTTCCATTACTAGCTTCTAGCTCCTACGAGCAGTACTTC.

This clonotype was recorded a few times. The chain carries TRBV6-5 and TRBJ2-3; D is undetermined. V was clipped by 4 bases and J by 6 bases, with 8 bases between them. The germline CDR1 and CDR2 sequences are MNHEY and SVGAGI. The CDR3 totals 12 residues. The CDR3 loop is CASSSLGDTQYF. The CDR3 DNA sequence: TGTGCCAGCAGTTCCTTGGGGGATACGCAGTATTTT.

This clonotype was observed a handful of times. V and J are TRBV20-1 and TRBJ2-5; 14 bases line up with TRBD2. CDR1 and CDR2 from the germline V gene are DFQATT and SNEGSKA (reference sequence). V lost 4 bases to trimming and J lost 5 bases; unmatched junction nucleotides: 9. The CDR3 contains 16 residues. This CDR3 reads CSANRQGLAGVETQYF. The DNA for the CDR3 is TGCAGTGCTAACCGACAGGGACTAGCGGGAGTTGAGACCCAGTACTTC.

V is TRBV30 and J is TRBJ2-3; D is perhaps TRBD2 (6 bases). Germline V gives CDR1 GTSNPN, CDR2 SVGIG (reference sequence). V lost 0 bases, J lost 3 bases, and 7 bases lay in between. The CDR3 spans 13 residues. CDR3 region: CAWSVGRTDTQYF. The CDR3 DNA is TGTGCCTGGAGTGTAGGGAGGACAGATACGCAGTATTTT.

V gene TRBV12-3 or TRBV12-4 combines with J gene TRBJ2-5; tentatively, D is TRBD2 (6 bases). Trimming removed 4 bases at V and 5 bases at J, with 11 bases between. The CDR3 is 13 residues long. The CDR3 DNA follows: TGTGCCAGCAGTTCGACTAGTATGGAGACCCAGTACTTC. Translation: CASSSTSMETQYF.

In its sample, this clonotype was seen many times. This chain connects TRBV24-1 to TRBJ2-2; D might be TRBD2 (6 bases). Germline V gene lookup returns CDR1 KGHDR and CDR2 SFDVKD. The CDR3 loop spans 13 amino acids. The V end was cut by 9 bases, the J end by 4 bases, with 11 bases between. The CDR3 DNA reads TGTGCCACCGGGCAGGGAGGCACCGGGGAGCTGTTTTTT. Its protein product is CATGQGGTGELFF.

This clonotype was seen only a few times. This chain links TRBV3-1 with TRBJ2-5, with TRBD2 matching 13 bases. The J call is in doubt because the DNA end fits TRBJ2-1 better. This CDR3 has 18 residues. Germline V gives CDR1 LGHDT, CDR2 YNNKEL (reference sequence). The chain's CDR3 is CASSHLTRTSGRGNEQFF. Here the CDR3 DNA reads TGTGCCAGCAGCCACCTCACTCGGACTAGCGGGAGAGGCAATGAGCAGTTCTTC.

The rearrangement joins TRBV20-1 to TRBJ1-1; D not certain. The V end lost 6 bases, the J end lost 0 bases, and 14 bases lay between the germline ends. CDR3 length: 14 amino acids. Per germline, CDR1 DFQATT and CDR2 SNEGSKA (reference sequence). CDR3 bases: TGCAGTGCAACTACTACGATTATGAACACTGAAGCTTTCTTT. Residues: CSATTTIMNTEAFF.

This chain links TRBV5-1 with TRBJ2-5, with D perhaps being TRBD1 or TRBD2 (5 bases each). The CDR3 is 14 amino acids. From germline, CDR1 is SGHRS and CDR2 YFSETQ. V was clipped by 2 bases and J by 2 bases, with 10 bases between them. The CDR3: CASSFGTKQETQYF. CDR3 DNA: TGCGCCAGCAGCTTTGGGACGAAGCAAGAGACCCAGTACTTC.

This chain connects TRBV12-3 or TRBV12-4 to TRBJ2-7; D is uncertain. The CDR3 totals 14 residues. Trimming pared 3 bases from V and 2 bases from J, leaving 11 bases between. The CDR3 is CASSFNQVTYEQYF. In nucleotides, the CDR3 is TGTGCCAGCAGTTTCAACCAGGTCACCTACGAGCAGTACTTC.

This clonotype was counted only a few times. The rearrangement links TRBV7-2 to TRBJ2-3, with D perhaps matching TRBD1 (6 bases). This CDR3 spans 15 amino acids. V shed 9 bases and J shed 0 bases, with 16 bases lying between them. Germline CDR1 reads SGHTA; CDR2 reads FQGNSA. CDR3: CARTGGPASTDTQYF. The CDR3 coding sequence is TGTGCCAGGACAGGCGGGCCTGCTAGCACAGATACGCAGTATTTT.

This clonotype has a handful of counts. The chain carries TRBV19 and TRBJ2-1; D gene ambiguous. Trimming left V 1 base short and J 0 bases short, with 7 bases between. The germline CDR1 and CDR2 sequences are LNHDA and SQIVND (reference sequence). The CDR3 has 15 residues. The CDR3 nucleotides are TGTGCCAGTAGTATAGGCGGTACCTCCTACAATGAGCAGTTCTTC. Protein product: CASSIGGTSYNEQFF.

This clonotype turned up a few times. This chain joins TRBV10-3 and TRBJ2-5, with D unresolved. Germline CDR1 and CDR2: ENHRY and SYGVKD. The CDR3 loop spans 13 amino acids. Trimming left V 6 bases short and J 2 bases short, with 10 bases between. CDR3 loop: CAISYRTQETQYF. CDR3 DNA: TGTGCCATCAGCTATAGGACGCAAGAGACCCAGTACTTC.

In its sample, this clonotype was seen a few times. This chain uses TRBV5-1 with TRBJ2-5; 12 bases are shared with TRBD2. The germline CDR1 and CDR2 sequences are SGHRS and YFSETQ. This CDR3 spans 16 amino acids. V shed 0 bases and J 5 bases; nucleotides not matched to a gene: 5. CDR3: CASSLETSGSMETQYF. The CDR3 DNA reads as TGCGCCAGCAGCTTGGAGACTAGCGGGAGTATGGAGACCCAGTACTTC.

This clonotype was counted between two and nine times. The rearrangement joins TRBV7-2 to TRBJ2-7; D may match TRBD1 or TRBD2 (6 bases each). Trimming stripped 1 base from V and 1 base from J, with 20 bases between. There are 18 residues in the CDR3. Germline-derived CDR1 and CDR2 are SGHTA and FQGNSA. CDR3 DNA: TGTGCCAGCAGCTTAGTCAACGGGGGCGACGGGGAATCCTACGAGCAGTACTTC. Its protein product is CASSLVNGGDGESYEQYF.

A few counts support this clonotype. The gene calls are TRBV29-1 and TRBJ1-2; TRBD1 is a possible D gene (6 bases). This CDR3 has 14 amino acids. Trimming stripped 6 bases from V and 4 bases from J, with 18 bases between. Germline assignment: CDR1 SQVTM and CDR2 ANQGSEA. The CDR3 reads CSVGFGGLGYGYTF. The CDR3 nucleotides read TGCAGCGTGGGCTTTGGGGGGCTCGGCTATGGCTACACCTTC.

The V call is TRBV3-1, the J call TRBJ2-5; 8 nucleotides match TRBD2. Germline CDR1 reads LGHDT; CDR2 reads YNNKEL (reference sequence). J gave up 5 bases and V 4 bases, and 18 bases lay outside the gene matches. The length of the CDR3 is 18 residues. The CDR3 DNA sequence: TGTGCCAGCAGCCCCTCTAAGCTAAGCGGGAGTCTACGTGAGACCCAGTACTTC. Translating it yields CASSPSKLSGSLRETQYF.

Of note for this clonotype: At one of its ends the junction is not consistent with the germline gene, which may arise from a read error. The V gene is TRBV5-5, the J gene TRBJ2-7; TRBD1 matches at 7 bases. This CDR3 has 14 amino acids. The germline V gene has CDR1 SGHKS and CDR2 YYEKEE (reference sequence). CDR3 DNA sequence: TGTGCCAGCAGCGCGGAAGGGACAGCCTACGAGAAGTACTTC. Amino acids: CASSAEGTAYEKYF.

This clonotype has only a few counts. This chain connects TRBV12-3 or TRBV12-4 to TRBJ1-2; no clear D gene. The CDR3 consists of 13 residues. Trimming removed 5 bases from V and 5 bases from J, with 12 bases in between. The CDR3 bases are TGTGCCAGCAGTCCCGGGGTCAGATATGGCTACACCTTC. It yields the protein CASSPGVRYGYTF.

This clonotype turned up a few times. At one of its ends the junction is not consistent with the germline gene, which may arise from a read error. The DNA of the CDR3 is TGCAGTGCTAGAGATATCGAGCGGGGAAGCTCCTACAATGAGCAGTCCTTC. Protein sequence: CSARDIERGSSYNEQSF. The chain joins TRBV20-1 to TRBJ2-5; 7 bases map to TRBD2. Germline CDR1 reads DFQATT; CDR2 reads SNEGSKA (reference sequence). The CDR3 has 17 amino acids.

This rearrangement joins TRBV19 to TRBJ2-5, with 8 bases fitting TRBD1. V lost 1 base and J lost 5; bases outside the gene matches: 9. CDR3 size: 16 residues. In germline, CDR1 is LNHDA, CDR2 SQIVND (reference sequence). The CDR3 protein is CASSIVGTGLQETQYF. The CDR3 region has the DNA TGTGCCAGTAGTATAGTCGGGACAGGTTTACAGGAGACCCAGTACTTC.

The CDR3 is CASSPRSAGSFYEQYF. The CDR3 nucleotides are TGTGCCAGCAGCCCACGTAGTGCAGGGAGTTTCTACGAGCAGTACTTC. The gene calls are TRBV7-9 and TRBJ2-7; D may be TRBD1 or TRBD2 (5 bases each). CDR1 SEHNR and CDR2 FQNEAQ come from the germline V gene (reference sequence). The V end lost 5 bases, the J end lost 3 bases, and 20 bases lay between the germline ends. This CDR3 contains 16 residues.